This T cell receptor (beta chain) emerged from a study of blood T cell repertoires in COVID-19. Study-level information: Sites across the United States, Italy and Spain contributed samples from acute and convalescent COVID-19. Sources were T cells, B-cell-depleted T cells, or PBMCs; the material itself was cDNA or gDNA.

Per the authors' pipeline: Estimation of nucleated cell counts was performed using reference gene primer amplification. TCRdb's table, derived via immunoSEQ multiplex PCR, lists solely in-frame clones and lacks some. The DNA was the basis for D and trimming; V, J and clone size are from that table. This sample yields roughly 11,000 clones, of which less than 80% are seen a single time; roughly 5.6% belongs to the top ten. J was trimmed by 5 bases and V by 0 bases; bases with no gene match: 6. From germline, CDR1 is SGHAT and CDR2 FQNNGV. There are 15 residues in the CDR3. The rearrangement links TRBV11-2 to TRBJ1-1; 7 bases agree with TRBD1. The TCR originated in a man in his sixties with COVID-19, enrolled during active disease. Sequencing was done on a sample of peripheral blood. CDR3 in amino acids: CASSLDWDSRTEAFF. The CDR3 DNA is TGTGCCAGCAGCTTAGATTGGGACAGCAGGACTGAAGCTTTCTTT.